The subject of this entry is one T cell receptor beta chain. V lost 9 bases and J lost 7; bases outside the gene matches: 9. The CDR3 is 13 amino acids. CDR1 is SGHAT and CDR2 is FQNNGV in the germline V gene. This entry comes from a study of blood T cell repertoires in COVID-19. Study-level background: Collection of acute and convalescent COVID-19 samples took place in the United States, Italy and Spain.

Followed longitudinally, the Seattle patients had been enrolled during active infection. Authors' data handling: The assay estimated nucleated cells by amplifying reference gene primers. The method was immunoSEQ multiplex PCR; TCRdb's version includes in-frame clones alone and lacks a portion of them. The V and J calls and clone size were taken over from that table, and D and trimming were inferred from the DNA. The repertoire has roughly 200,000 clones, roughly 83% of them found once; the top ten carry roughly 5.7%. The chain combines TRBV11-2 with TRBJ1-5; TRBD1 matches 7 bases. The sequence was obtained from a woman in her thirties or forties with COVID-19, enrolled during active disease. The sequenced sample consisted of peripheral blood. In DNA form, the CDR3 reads TGTGCCAGTGGACAGGCCGGGGACCAGCCCCAGCATTTT. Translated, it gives CASGQAGDQPQHF.